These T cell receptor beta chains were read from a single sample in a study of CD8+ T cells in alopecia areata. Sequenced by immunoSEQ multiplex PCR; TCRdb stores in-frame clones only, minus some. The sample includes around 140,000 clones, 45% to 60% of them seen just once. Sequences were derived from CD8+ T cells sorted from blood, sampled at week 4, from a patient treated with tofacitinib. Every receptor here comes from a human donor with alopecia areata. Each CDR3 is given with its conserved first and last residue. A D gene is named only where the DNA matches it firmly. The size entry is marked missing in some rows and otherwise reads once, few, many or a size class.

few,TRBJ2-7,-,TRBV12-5,CASGLFPGYSYEQYF,TGTGCTAGTGGTTTGTTCCCGGGATACTCCTACGAGCAGTACTTC
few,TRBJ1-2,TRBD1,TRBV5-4,CASSLGDSLNYGYTF,TGTGCCAGCAGCTTGGGGGACAGCCTTAACTATGGCTACACCTTC
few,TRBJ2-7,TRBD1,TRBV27,CASSFSTGAMLYEQYF,TGTGCCAGCAGTTTTTCAACAGGGGCCATGCTCTACGAGCAGTACTTC
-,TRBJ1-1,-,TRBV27,CASRPWGGTEAFF,TGTGCCAGCAGACCGTGGGGGGGAACTGAAGCTTTCTTT
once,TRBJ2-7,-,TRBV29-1,CSGKTAYEQYF,TGCAGCGGAAAAACAGCCTACGAGCAGTACTTC
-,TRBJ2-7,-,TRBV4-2,CASSQDESYEQYF,TGTGCCAGCAGCCAAGATGAGTCCTACGAGCAGTACTTC
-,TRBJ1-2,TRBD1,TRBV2,CASRDRVINYGYTF,TGTGCCAGCAGGGACAGGGTTATTAACTATGGCTACACCTTC
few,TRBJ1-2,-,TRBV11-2,CASSFAGGVYYGYTF,TGTGCCAGCAGCTTTGCGGGGGGCGTCTACTATGGCTACACCTTC
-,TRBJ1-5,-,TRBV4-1,CASSLRVGSNDQPQHF,TGCGCCAGCAGCCTCAGAGTCGGGAGCAATGATCAGCCCCAGCATTTT
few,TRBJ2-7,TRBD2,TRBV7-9,CASSLASSGGTYEQYF,TGTGCCAGCAGCTTAGCGTCTAGCGGGGGTACCTACGAGCAGTACTTC
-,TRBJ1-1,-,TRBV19,CASTIAGTEAFF,TGTGCCAGTACCATAGCGGGCACTGAAGCTTTCTTT
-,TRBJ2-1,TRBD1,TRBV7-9,CASSYIPGQGGNEQFF,TGTGCCAGCAGTTATATCCCGGGACAGGGGGGCAATGAGCAGTTCTTC
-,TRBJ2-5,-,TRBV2,CASSEILGIQETQYF,TGTGCCAGCAGTGAAATCCTAGGGATCCAAGAGACCCAGTACTTC
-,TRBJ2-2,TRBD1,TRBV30,CAWSTQGASTGELFF,TGTGCCTGGAGTACGCAGGGGGCAAGCACCGGGGAGCTGTTTTTT
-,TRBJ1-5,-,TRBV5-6,CASSLEGGFSNQPQHF,TGTGCCAGCAGCTTGGAAGGTGGCTTTTCCAATCAGCCCCAGCATTTT
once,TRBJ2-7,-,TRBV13,CASSLDLETAEQYF,TGTGCCAGCAGCTTAGATCTGGAGACAGCCGAGCAGTACTTC
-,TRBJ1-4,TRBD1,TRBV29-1,CSGGQGTNEKLFF,TGCAGCGGTGGACAGGGGACTAATGAAAAACTGTTTTTT
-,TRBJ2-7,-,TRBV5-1,CASSPSGASYEQYF,TGCGCCAGCAGCCCCTCCGGGGCCTCCTACGAGCAGTACTTC
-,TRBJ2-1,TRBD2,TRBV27,CASSSRAGGPLGEQFF,TGTGCCAGCAGTTCGAGAGCGGGGGGGCCGCTTGGTGAGCAGTTCTTC
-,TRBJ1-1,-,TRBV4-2,CASSQDFPERNTEAFF,TGTGCCAGCAGCCAAGATTTCCCCGAGAGGAACACTGAAGCTTTCTTT
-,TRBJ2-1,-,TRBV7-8,CASSLSMDNEQFF,TGTGCCAGCAGCCTATCGATGGACAATGAGCAGTTCTTC
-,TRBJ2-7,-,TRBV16,CASSGDTTTSYEQYF,TGTGCCAGCAGCGGTGACACGACGACATCCTACGAGCAGTACTTC